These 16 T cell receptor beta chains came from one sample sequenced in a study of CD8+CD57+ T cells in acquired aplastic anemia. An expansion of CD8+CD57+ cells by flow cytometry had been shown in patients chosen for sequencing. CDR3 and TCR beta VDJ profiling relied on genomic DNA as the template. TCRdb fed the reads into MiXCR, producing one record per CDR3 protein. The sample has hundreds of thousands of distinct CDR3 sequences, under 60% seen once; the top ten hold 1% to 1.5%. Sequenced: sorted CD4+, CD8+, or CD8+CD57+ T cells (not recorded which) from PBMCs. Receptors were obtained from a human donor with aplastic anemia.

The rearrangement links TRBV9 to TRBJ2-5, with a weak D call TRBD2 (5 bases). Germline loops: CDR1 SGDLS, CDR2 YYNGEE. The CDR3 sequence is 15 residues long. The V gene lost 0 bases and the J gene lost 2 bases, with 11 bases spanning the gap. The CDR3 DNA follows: TGTGCCAGCAGCGTAGAAGCGGAGGAGCAAGAGACCCAGTACTTC. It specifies CASSVEAEEQETQYF.

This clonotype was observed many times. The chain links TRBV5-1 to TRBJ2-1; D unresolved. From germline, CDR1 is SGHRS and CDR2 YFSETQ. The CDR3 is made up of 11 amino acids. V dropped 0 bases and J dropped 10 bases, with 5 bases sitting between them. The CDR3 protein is CASSLDQEQFF. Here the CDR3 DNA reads TGCGCCAGCAGCTTGGATCAAGAGCAGTTCTTC.

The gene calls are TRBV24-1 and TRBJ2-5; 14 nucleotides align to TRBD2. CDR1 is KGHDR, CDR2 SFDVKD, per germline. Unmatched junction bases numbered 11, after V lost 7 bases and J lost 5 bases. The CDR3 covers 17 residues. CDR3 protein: CATSPGTSGRSGETQYF. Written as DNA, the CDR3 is TGTGCCACCAGCCCCGGGACTAGCGGGAGAAGTGGGGAGACCCAGTACTTC.

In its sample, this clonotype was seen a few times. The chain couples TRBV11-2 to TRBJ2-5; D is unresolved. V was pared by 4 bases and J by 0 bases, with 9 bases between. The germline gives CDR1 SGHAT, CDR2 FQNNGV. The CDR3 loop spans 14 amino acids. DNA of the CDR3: TGTGCCAGCAGCTCACCCGACTACCAAGAGACCCAGTACTTC. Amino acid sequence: CASSSPDYQETQYF. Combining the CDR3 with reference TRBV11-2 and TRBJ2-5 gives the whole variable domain EAGVAQSPRYKIIEKRQSVAFWCNPISGHATLYWYQQILGQGPKLLIQFQNNGVVDDSQLPKDRFSAERLKGVDSTLKIQPAKLEDSAVYLCASSSPDYQETQYFGPGTRLLVL.

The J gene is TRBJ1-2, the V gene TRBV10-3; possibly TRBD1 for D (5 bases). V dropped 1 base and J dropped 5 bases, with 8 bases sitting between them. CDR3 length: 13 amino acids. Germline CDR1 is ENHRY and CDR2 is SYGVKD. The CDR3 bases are TGTGCCATCAGTGAGTTACAGGTATATGGCTACACCTTC. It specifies CAISELQVYGYTF.

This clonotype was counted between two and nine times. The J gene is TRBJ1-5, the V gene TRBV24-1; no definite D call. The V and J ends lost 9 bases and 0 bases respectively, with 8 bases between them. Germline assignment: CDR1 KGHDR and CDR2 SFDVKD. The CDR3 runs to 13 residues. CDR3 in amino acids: CATSRDSNQPQHF. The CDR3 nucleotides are TGTGCCACCTCCCGGGATAGCAATCAGCCCCAGCATTTT.

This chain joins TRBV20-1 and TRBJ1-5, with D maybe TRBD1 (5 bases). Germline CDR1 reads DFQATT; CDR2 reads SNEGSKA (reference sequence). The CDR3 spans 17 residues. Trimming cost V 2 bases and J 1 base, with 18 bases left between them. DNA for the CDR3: TGCAGTGCTAGACCAATCGGGACTAGCGGGAGCAATCAGCCCCAGCATTTT. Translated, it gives CSARPIGTSGSNQPQHF.

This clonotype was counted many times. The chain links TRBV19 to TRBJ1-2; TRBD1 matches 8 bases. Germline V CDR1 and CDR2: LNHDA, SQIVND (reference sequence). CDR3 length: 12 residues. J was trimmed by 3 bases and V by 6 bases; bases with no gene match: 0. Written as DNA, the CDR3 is TGTGCCAGTAGGGACAGGGACTATGGCTACACCTTC. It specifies CASRDRDYGYTF.

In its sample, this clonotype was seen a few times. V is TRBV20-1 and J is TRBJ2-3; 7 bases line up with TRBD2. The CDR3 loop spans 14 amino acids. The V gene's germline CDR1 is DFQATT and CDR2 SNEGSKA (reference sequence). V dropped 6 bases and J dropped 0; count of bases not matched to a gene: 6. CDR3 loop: CSAWGGGSTDTQYF. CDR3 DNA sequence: TGCAGTGCATGGGGGGGAGGCAGCACAGATACGCAGTATTTT.

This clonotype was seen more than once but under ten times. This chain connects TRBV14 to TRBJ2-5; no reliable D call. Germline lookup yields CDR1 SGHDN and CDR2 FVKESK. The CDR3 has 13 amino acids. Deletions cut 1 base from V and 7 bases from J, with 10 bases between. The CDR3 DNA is TGTGCCAGCAGCCAAGTGAAGTGGGGGACCCAGTACTTC. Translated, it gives CASSQVKWGTQYF.

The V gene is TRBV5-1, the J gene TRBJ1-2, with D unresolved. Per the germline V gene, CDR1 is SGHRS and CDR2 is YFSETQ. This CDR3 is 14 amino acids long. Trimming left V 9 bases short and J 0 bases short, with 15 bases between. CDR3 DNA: TGCGCCACGTCACGACTTCCAGCTAACTATGGCTACACCTTC. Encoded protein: CATSRLPANYGYTF.

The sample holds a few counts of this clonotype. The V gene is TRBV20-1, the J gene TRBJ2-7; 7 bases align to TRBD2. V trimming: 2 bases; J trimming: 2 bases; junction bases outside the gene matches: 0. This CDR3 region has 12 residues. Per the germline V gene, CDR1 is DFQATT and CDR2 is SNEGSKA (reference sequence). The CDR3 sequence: CSARRGAYEQYF. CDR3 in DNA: TGCAGTGCTAGACGGGGGGCCTACGAGCAGTACTTC.

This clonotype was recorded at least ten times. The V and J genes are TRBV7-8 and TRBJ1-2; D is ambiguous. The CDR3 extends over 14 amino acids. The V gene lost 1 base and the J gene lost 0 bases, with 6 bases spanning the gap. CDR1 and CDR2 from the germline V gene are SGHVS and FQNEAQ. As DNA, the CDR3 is TGTGCCAGCAGCTTAGGTATAGCTAACTATGGCTACACCTTC. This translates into CASSLGIANYGYTF.

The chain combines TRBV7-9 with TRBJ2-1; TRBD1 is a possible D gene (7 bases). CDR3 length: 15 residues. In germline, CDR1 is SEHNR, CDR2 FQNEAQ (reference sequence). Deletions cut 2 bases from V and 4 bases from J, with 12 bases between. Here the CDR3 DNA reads TGTGCCAGCAGCTTAACAGGGGCGGGGTACAATGAGCAGTTCTTC. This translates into CASSLTGAGYNEQFF.

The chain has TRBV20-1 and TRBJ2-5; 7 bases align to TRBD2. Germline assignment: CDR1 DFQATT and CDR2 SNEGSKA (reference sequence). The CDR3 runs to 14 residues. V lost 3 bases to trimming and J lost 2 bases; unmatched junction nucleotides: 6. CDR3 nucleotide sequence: TGCAGTGCTAGGGCGGGGGTAATACAAGAGACCCAGTACTTC. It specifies CSARAGVIQETQYF.

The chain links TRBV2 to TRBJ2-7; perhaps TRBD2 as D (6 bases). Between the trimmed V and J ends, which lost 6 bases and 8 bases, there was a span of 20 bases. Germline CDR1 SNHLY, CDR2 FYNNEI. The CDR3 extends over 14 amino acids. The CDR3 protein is CASSSGRGLNKQYF. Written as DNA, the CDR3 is TGTGCCAGCAGCAGCGGAAGGGGACTTAACAAGCAGTACTTC.